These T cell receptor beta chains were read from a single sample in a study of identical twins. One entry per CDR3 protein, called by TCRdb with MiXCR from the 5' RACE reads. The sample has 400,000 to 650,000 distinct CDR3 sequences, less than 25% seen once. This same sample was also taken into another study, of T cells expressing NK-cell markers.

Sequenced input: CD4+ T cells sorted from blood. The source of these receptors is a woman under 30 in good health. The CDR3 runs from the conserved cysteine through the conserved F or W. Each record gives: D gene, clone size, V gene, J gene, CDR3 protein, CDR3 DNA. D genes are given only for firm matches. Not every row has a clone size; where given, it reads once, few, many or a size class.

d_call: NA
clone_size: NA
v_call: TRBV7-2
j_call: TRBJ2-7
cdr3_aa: CASGTPNSYEQYF
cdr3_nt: TGTGCCAGCGGGACGCCAAACTCCTACGAGCAGTACTTC

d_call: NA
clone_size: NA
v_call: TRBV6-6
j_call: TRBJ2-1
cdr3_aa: CASTAYRNEQFF
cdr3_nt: TGTGCCAGCACCGCCTACAGGAATGAGCAGTTCTTC

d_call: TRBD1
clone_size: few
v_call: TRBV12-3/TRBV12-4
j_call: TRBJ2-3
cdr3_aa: CASSSRDRGLVDTQYF
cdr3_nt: TGTGCCAGCAGTTCCAGGGACAGGGGGCTAGTAGATACGCAGTATTTT

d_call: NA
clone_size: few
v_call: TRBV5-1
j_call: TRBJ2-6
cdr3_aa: CASSLKQVSGANVLTF
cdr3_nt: TGCGCCAGCAGCTTAAAACAGGTCTCTGGGGCCAACGTCCTGACTTTC

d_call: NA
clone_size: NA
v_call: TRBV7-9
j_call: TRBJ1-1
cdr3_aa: CASSEGLMNTEAFF
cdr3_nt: TGTGCCAGCAGTGAGGGACTGATGAACACTGAAGCTTTCTTT

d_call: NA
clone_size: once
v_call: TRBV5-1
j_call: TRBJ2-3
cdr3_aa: CASLLAGTDTHYF
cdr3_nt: TGCGCCAGTCTTCTAGCCGGCACAGATACGCACTATTTT

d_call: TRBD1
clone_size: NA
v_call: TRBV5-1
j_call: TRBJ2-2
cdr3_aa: CASTTGTGFTGELFF
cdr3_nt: TGCGCCAGTACAACCGGGACAGGATTCACCGGGGAGCTGTTTTTT

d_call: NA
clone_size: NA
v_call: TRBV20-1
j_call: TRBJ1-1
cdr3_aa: CSGRRDANTEAFF
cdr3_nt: TGCAGTGGGCGTCGTGACGCCAACACTGAAGCTTTCTTT

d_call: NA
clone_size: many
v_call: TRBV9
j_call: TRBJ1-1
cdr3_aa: CASSVLTGISEAFF
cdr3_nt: TGTGCCAGCAGCGTCCTTACAGGGATTAGTGAAGCTTTCTTT

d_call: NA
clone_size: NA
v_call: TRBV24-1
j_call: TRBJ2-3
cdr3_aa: CAVSGADTDTQYF
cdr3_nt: TGTGCCGTCTCGGGGGCCGACACAGATACGCAGTATTTT

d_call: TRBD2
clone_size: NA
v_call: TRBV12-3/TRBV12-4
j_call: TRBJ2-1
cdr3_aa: CASSPTTSGKGEQFF
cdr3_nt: TGTGCCAGCAGTCCAACAACTAGCGGGAAGGGTGAGCAGTTCTTC

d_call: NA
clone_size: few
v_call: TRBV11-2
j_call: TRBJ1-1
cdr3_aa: CASSVGMRVTEAFF
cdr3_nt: TGTGCCAGCAGCGTCGGGATGAGGGTCACTGAAGCTTTCTTT

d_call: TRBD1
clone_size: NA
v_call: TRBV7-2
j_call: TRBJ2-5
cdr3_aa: CASGTAETQYF
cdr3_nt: TGTGCCAGCGGGACAGCGGAGACCCAGTACTTC

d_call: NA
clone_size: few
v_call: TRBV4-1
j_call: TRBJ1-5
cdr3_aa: CASSQDGASIYQPQHF
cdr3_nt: TGCGCCAGCAGCCAAGATGGAGCCAGTATTTATCAGCCCCAGCATTTT

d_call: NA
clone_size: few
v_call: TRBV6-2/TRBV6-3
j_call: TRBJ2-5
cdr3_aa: CASSPVRETQYF
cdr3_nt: TGTGCCAGCAGTCCCGTCCGAGAGACCCAGTACTTC

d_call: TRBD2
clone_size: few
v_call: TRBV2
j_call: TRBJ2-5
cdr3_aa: CASSGGLDVETQYF
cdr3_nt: TGTGCCAGCAGTGGGGGACTAGATGTTGAGACCCAGTACTTC

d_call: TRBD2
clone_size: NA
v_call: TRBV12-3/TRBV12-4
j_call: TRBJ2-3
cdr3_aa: CASSLGGGGVVDTQYF
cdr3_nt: TGTGCCAGCAGTCTAGGGGGCGGGGGGGTCGTAGATACGCAGTATTTT

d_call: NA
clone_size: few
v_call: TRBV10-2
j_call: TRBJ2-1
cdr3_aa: CASAGPLSYNEQFF
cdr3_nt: TGCGCCAGCGCGGGACCCCTCTCCTACAATGAGCAGTTCTTC

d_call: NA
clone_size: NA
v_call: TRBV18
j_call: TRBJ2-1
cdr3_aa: CASSPDLIEQFF
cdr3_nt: TGTGCCAGCTCACCAGACCTGATCGAGCAGTTCTTC

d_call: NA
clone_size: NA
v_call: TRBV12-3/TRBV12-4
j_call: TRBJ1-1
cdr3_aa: CASRYDRMWTEAFF
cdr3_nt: TGTGCCAGCAGATACGACAGGATGTGGACTGAAGCTTTCTTT

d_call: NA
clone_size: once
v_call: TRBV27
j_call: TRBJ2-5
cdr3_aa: CASSKTRETQYF
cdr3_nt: TGTGCCAGCAGCAAAACACGGGAGACCCAGTACTTC

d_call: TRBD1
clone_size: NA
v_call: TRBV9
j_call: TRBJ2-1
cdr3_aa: CASSASTGHNEQFF
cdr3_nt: TGTGCCAGCAGCGCCTCGACAGGGCACAATGAGCAGTTCTTC

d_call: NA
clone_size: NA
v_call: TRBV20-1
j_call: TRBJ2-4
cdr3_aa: CSARALGGDSLTLAKNIQYF
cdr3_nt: TGCAGTGCTAGAGCTTTAGGGGGAGACAGCTTAACTCTAGCCAAAAACATTCAGTACTTC

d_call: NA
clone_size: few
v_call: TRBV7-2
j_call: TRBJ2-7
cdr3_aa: CASSLEGRGVYEQYF
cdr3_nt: TGTGCCAGCAGCTTAGAGGGGCGCGGCGTATACGAGCAGTACTTC

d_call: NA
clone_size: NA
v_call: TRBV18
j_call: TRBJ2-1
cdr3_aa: CASSPELRDEQFF
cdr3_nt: TGTGCCAGCTCACCGGAACTACGGGATGAGCAGTTCTTC

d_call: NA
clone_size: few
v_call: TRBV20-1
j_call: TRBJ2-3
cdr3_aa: CSASQGPADTQYF
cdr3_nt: TGCAGTGCTAGCCAGGGGCCGGCAGATACGCAGTATTTT

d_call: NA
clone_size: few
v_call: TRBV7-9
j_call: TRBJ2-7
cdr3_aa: CASSLQGGLSYEQYF
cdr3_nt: TGTGCCAGCAGCTTACAAGGCGGCCTCTCCTACGAGCAGTACTTC

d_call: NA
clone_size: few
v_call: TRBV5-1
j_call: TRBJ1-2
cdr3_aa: CASSPNPGQNYGYTF
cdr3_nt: TGCGCCAGCAGCCCAAACCCAGGGCAGAACTATGGCTACACCTTC

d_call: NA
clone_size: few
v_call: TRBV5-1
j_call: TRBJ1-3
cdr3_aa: CASNSGELSGNTIYF
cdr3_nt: TGCGCCAGCAACTCCGGAGAGCTCTCTGGAAACACCATATATTTT

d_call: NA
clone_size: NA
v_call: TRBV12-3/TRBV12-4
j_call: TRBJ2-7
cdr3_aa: CASSTQRPYYEQYF
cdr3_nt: TGTGCCAGCAGTACTCAAAGGCCGTACTACGAGCAGTACTTC

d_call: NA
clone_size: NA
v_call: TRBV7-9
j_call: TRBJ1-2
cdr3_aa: CASSLSRRGYTF
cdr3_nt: TGTGCCAGCAGCTTAAGTAGGAGGGGCTACACCTTC

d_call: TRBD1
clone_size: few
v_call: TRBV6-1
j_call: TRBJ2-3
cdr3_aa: CASNVGQGKDTQYF
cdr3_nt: TGTGCCAGCAATGTAGGACAGGGGAAAGATACGCAGTATTTT

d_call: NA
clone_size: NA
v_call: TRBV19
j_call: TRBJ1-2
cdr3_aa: CASSPTVTYGYTF
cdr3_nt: TGTGCCAGTAGCCCTACAGTGACCTATGGCTACACCTTC

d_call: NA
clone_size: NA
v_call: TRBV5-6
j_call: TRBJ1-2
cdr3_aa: CASSPGGTYGYTF
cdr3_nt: TGTGCCAGCAGCCCCGGAGGGACCTATGGCTACACCTTC

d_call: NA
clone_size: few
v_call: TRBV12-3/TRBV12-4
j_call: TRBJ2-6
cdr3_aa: CASSLTAALSGANVLTF
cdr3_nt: TGTGCCAGCAGTCTGACCGCGGCCCTCTCTGGGGCCAACGTCCTGACTTTC

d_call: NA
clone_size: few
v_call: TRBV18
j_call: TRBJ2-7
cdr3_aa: CASSPPVVSEQYF
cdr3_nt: TGTGCCAGCTCACCACCGGTGGTGTCAGAGCAGTACTTC

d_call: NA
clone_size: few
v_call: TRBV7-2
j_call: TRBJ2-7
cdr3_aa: CASSLVVRQYF
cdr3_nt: TGTGCCAGCAGCTTGGTAGTTCGGCAGTACTTC